The source of this TCR beta chain is a study of beta chain features in type 1 diabetes. Overall study: Patients did not differ from healthy donors in age, gender or cell yield.

As every portion of the isolated RNA was reverse transcribed, the sequencing read expressed TCRB transcripts. Only in-frame clones appear in the TCRdb table, and some are missing; sequencing was by immunoSEQ multiplex PCR. The sample lists around 260,000 clones; around 24% were seen once. There are a few counts of this clone. The antigen is not known. The V segment lost 5 bases and the J segment 6 bases; nucleotides outside the gene matches: 8. Germline loops: CDR1 SGDLS, CDR2 YYNGEE. The CDR3 has 15 residues. Findings of the study overall: A greater similarity of naive, central memory and Treg TCRB repertoires was seen among patients than among healthy donors. The study found fewer insertions and more deletions at VDJ junctions in type 1 diabetes patients. For Type 1 diabetes patients, all four CD4+ subsets carried TCRB CDR3s that were moderately but significantly shorter.

CD4+ cells of the naive, central memory, regulatory and stem cell-like memory types were sorted via CD45RO/CCR7/CD25/CD127/CD95/CD27. Material for sequencing was naive CD4+ T cells from blood. The source of this sequence is a woman aged 25 to 39 with type 1 diabetes. The chain uses TRBV9 and TRBJ2-3; TRBD2 matches 11 bases. The CDR3 bases are TGTGCCAGCAGTCGTAGCGGGAGGGCCTCCGATACGCAGTATTTT. This encodes CASSRSGRASDTQYF.